These 26 T cell receptor beta chains came from one sample sequenced in a study of beta chain features in type 1 diabetes. The sequenced template was cDNA made from the entire isolated RNA. Produced via immunoSEQ multiplex PCR; TCRdb's table is partial and in-frame only. There are more than 130,000 clones in the sample; 6.9% occur only once, and under 1.5% lies in the top ten. Source material: central memory CD4+ T cells from blood. These receptors came from a woman aged 25 to 39 in good health.

This rearrangement joins TRBV28 to TRBJ1-1, with no clear D. CDR3 length: 12 amino acids. With 9 bases removed from V and 0 bases from J, the gap between germline ends came to 8 bases. Germline V CDR1 and CDR2: MDHEN, SYDVKM. CDR3 DNA sequence: TGTGCCAGTTTACATGTGAACACTGAAGCTTTCTTT. Its translation: CASLHVNTEAFF.

In its sample, this clone was seen many times. CDR3 protein: CATSRRQGGTDTQYF. In DNA form, the CDR3 reads TGTGCCACCAGCAGACGACAGGGCGGCACAGATACGCAGTATTTT. The genes are TRBV15 and TRBJ2-3; 7 nucleotides agree with TRBD1. V was pared by 2 bases and J by 1 base, with 3 bases of the junction left unmatched. Germline V lookup: CDR1 LNHNV, CDR2 YYDKDF (reference sequence). The CDR3 length is 15 residues.

V is TRBV29-1 and J is TRBJ2-7; possibly TRBD2 for D (6 bases). Germline V gives CDR1 SQVTM, CDR2 ANQGSEA. With 4 bases removed from V and 4 bases from J, the gap between germline ends came to 14 bases. The CDR3 length is 13 residues. CDR3 loop: CSVVSPGRYEQYF. In DNA form, the CDR3 reads TGCAGCGTTGTGTCTCCTGGGAGGTACGAGCAGTACTTC.

The sample holds a few counts of this clone. The gene calls are TRBV25-1 and TRBJ1-2; 7 nucleotides match TRBD1. V shed 0 bases and J 8 bases; nucleotides not matched to a gene: 12. Germline V gives CDR1 MGHDK, CDR2 SYGVNS. The CDR3 has 16 residues. DNA for the CDR3: TGTGCCAGCAGTGAATATCCAGGGGGTAACTTCGGAGGCTACACCTTC. Translated: CASSEYPGGNFGGYTF.

This clone occurred a few times. The V call is TRBV28, the J call TRBJ1-2, with TRBD1 matching over 9 bases. V trimming: 5 bases; J trimming: 3 bases; junction bases outside the gene matches: 7. This CDR3 contains 15 residues. CDR1 is MDHEN, CDR2 SYDVKM, per germline. The CDR3 region has the DNA TGTGCCAGCAGTACCCCACAGGGGGCGGACTATGGCTACACCTTC. This codes for CASSTPQGADYGYTF.

This sequence joins TRBV29-1 and TRBJ1-1; D gene uncertain. Germline V gene lookup returns CDR1 SQVTM and CDR2 ANQGSEA. The CDR3 contains 12 residues. Between the trimmed V and J ends, which lost 5 bases and 7 bases, there was a span of 14 bases. CDR3 protein: CSVHTDGGEAFF. CDR3 nucleotide sequence: TGCAGCGTTCACACGGACGGAGGTGAAGCTTTCTTT. Drawing the rest from reference TRBV29-1 and TRBJ1-1, the complete variable domain is SAVISQKPSRDICQRGTSLTIQCQVDSQVTMMFWYRQQPGQSLTLIATANQGSEATYESGFVIDKFPISRPNLTFSTLTVSNMSPEDSSIYLCSVHTDGGEAFFGQGTRLTVV.

The chain recombines TRBV6-6 with TRBJ2-1; 7 bases align to TRBD1. With 6 bases clipped from V and 16 bases from J, the junction kept 9 bases outside the gene matches. The CDR3 runs to 11 residues. CDR1 and CDR2 (germline): MNHNY, SVGAGI (reference sequence). For the CDR3, the DNA is TGTGCCAGCAGAAGACAGGGCCCCTTATTCTTC. Amino acid sequence: CASRRQGPLFF.

The gene calls are TRBV2 and TRBJ1-2; D is perhaps TRBD1 (6 bases). Germline CDR1 SNHLY, CDR2 FYNNEI. V was shortened by 4 bases and J by 6 bases, with 9 bases between the two germline ends. CDR3 length equals 12 residues. CDR3 DNA: TGTGCCAGCAGTGTAGGACAGAATGGCTACACCTTC. It specifies CASSVGQNGYTF.

In its sample, this clone was seen many times. The rearrangement links TRBV7-2 to TRBJ2-3, with TRBD2 matching 7 bases. Germline V gene sequence: CDR1 SGHTA, CDR2 FQGNSA. Unmatched junction bases numbered 4, after V lost 2 bases and J lost 5 bases. The CDR3 is 14 amino acids. The CDR3 DNA is TGTGCCAGCAGCTTAAAAGCGGGAAGAGATACGCAGTATTTT. It encodes CASSLKAGRDTQYF.

Regarding this clone: Other nucleotide sequences in the sample specify the same CDR3. J is TRBJ2-3 and V is TRBV7-9; D may be TRBD2 (5 bases). Germline V gene sequence: CDR1 SEHNR, CDR2 FQNEAQ (reference sequence). The CDR3 extends over 13 amino acids. The V gene lost 1 base and the J gene lost 5 bases, with 7 bases spanning the gap. Here the CDR3 reads CASSLGSGDTQYF. Here the CDR3 DNA reads TGTGCCAGCAGCTTAGGAAGCGGAGATACGCAGTATTTT.

The genes are TRBV19 and TRBJ2-3; D is possibly TRBD1 (5 bases). Germline loops: CDR1 LNHDA, CDR2 SQIVND (reference sequence). V was shortened by 7 bases and J by 1 base, with 21 bases between the two germline ends. The CDR3 is 17 amino acids. The CDR3 DNA is TGTGCCAGTACCCCTTGGGGCAGGGAAAGACGCACAGATACGCAGTATTTT. Protein sequence: CASTPWGRERRTDTQYF.

This clone was counted only a few times. This chain links TRBV5-6 with TRBJ2-1, with a possible D match to TRBD2 (7 bases). Germline CDR1 is SGHDT and CDR2 is YYEEEE. The CDR3 totals 14 residues. V lost 4 bases, J lost 9 bases, and 17 bases lay in between. CDR3: CASSTRGGSLEQFF. The CDR3 region has the DNA TGTGCCAGCAGCACAAGGGGGGGGTCGCTTGAGCAGTTCTTC.

The rearrangement links TRBV27 to TRBJ2-7; D not certain. The CDR3 runs to 15 residues. V was cut by 5 bases and J by 3 bases, with 17 bases left in between. Germline V gene sequence: CDR1 MNHEY, CDR2 SMNVEV (reference sequence). CDR3 amino acids: CASSDPPRSVYEQYF. The CDR3 DNA follows: TGTGCCAGCAGTGACCCGCCGCGGAGCGTCTACGAGCAGTACTTC.

V and J are TRBV25-1 and TRBJ1-3; 9 bases map to TRBD1. CDR3 size: 16 residues. Germline V lookup: CDR1 MGHDK, CDR2 SYGVNS. The V and J ends lost 6 bases and 2 bases, in that order; junction bases with no gene match: 8. The CDR3 DNA is TGTGCCAGCAGCTACTCCGGGACAGGGACTGGAAACACCATATATTTT. Translated, it gives CASSYSGTGTGNTIYF.

This clone was recorded a few times. The CDR3 protein is CASTGLALTDTQYF. CDR3 in DNA: TGTGCCAGCACCGGACTAGCTCTCACAGATACGCAGTATTTT. This sequence joins TRBV27 and TRBJ2-3; 8 positions agree with TRBD2. V lost 7 bases and J lost 2; bases outside the gene matches: 5. The CDR3 has 14 amino acids. CDR1 is MNHEY, CDR2 SMNVEV, per germline (reference sequence).

The chain employs TRBV29-1 and TRBJ2-1; 8 bases line up with TRBD2. V lost 3 bases and J lost 7; bases outside the gene matches: 11. The CDR3 covers 15 residues. Per the germline V gene, CDR1 is SQVTM and CDR2 is ANQGSEA. The CDR3 nucleotides are TGCAGCGTTGAGAAGGTAACTAGCGGAGGGAATGAGCAGTTCTTC. Translating it yields CSVEKVTSGGNEQFF.

This clone was seen a few times. The gene calls are TRBV4-2 and TRBJ1-1; no definite D call. V shed 0 bases and J shed 4 bases, with 12 bases lying between them. This CDR3 contains 15 residues. Per the germline V gene, CDR1 is LGHNA and CDR2 is YNFKEQ. The CDR3 bases are TGTGCCAGCAGCCAAGAAATGGGAGGCCCCACTGAAGCTTTCTTT. Translated, it gives CASSQEMGGPTEAFF.

This clone was seen a handful of times. The V gene is TRBV11-1, the J gene TRBJ2-3; 7 positions agree with TRBD2. The CDR3 is 16 residues long. The trim removed 2 bases at V and 0 bases at J, leaving 5 bases unmatched. Germline lookup yields CDR1 SGHAT and CDR2 FQDESV (reference sequence). The CDR3 region has the DNA TGTGCCAGCAGCTTAACAGGCGGGAGAAGCACAGATACGCAGTATTTT. Its translation: CASSLTGGRSTDTQYF.

This clone came up many times. The chain carries TRBV11-1 and TRBJ2-5, with a tentative D call TRBD2 (5 bases). This CDR3 region has 16 residues. Germline CDR1 and CDR2: SGHAT and FQDESV (reference sequence). Between the trimmed V and J ends, which lost 5 bases and 1 base, there was a span of 17 bases. The CDR3 spells CASSESAGAIQETQYF. The CDR3 DNA reads TGTGCCAGCAGCGAGTCGGCGGGTGCCATCCAAGAGACCCAGTACTTC.

This clone was seen a few times. This chain links TRBV14 with TRBJ2-5; D call uncertain. With 5 bases removed from V and 5 bases from J, the gap between germline ends came to 9 bases. This CDR3 has 12 residues. Germline V gene sequence: CDR1 SGHDN, CDR2 FVKESK. The CDR3 protein is CASSSSRETQYF. Written as DNA, the CDR3 is TGTGCCAGCAGCTCCTCCAGGGAGACCCAGTACTTC.

The rearrangement uses TRBV5-1 and TRBJ1-1; a possible D gene is TRBD1 (6 bases). CDR3 length: 13 residues. Trimming pared 4 bases from V and 1 base from J, leaving 8 bases between. From germline, CDR1 is SGHRS and CDR2 YFSETQ. This CDR3 reads CASSMGQNTEAFF. The CDR3 region has the DNA TGCGCCAGCAGCATGGGACAGAACACTGAAGCTTTCTTT.

The V gene is TRBV10-3, the J gene TRBJ1-1; D is perhaps TRBD1 (5 bases). The germline V gene has CDR1 ENHRY and CDR2 SYGVKD. This CDR3 comprises 15 residues. The V end lost 0 bases, the J end lost 1 base, and 9 bases lay between the germline ends. CDR3 in DNA: TGTGCCATCAGTGAGTCGGGGCAGGCGAACACTGAAGCTTTCTTT. Translation gives CAISESGQANTEAFF.

The chain employs TRBV5-8 and TRBJ1-5; 9 positions match TRBD1. V was pared by 0 bases and J by 5 bases, with 3 bases of the junction left unmatched. The CDR3 consists of 15 residues. The V gene's germline CDR1 is SGHTS and CDR2 YDEGEE. In DNA form, the CDR3 reads TGTGCCAGCAGCTTGGGGGGACAGGGCCATCAGCCCCAGCATTTT. It yields the protein CASSLGGQGHQPQHF.

The V and J genes are TRBV5-5 and TRBJ1-1; perhaps TRBD1 as D (5 bases). Trimming took off 0 bases at V and 6 bases at J, with 15 bases between the two ends. Germline CDR1 SGHKS, CDR2 YYEKEE (reference sequence). The CDR3 loop spans 15 amino acids. As DNA, the CDR3 is TGTGCCAGCAGCTTGGGGTCGGCAGGGAGGGCTGAAGCTTTCTTT. Protein product: CASSLGSAGRAEAFF.

The chain carries TRBV6-5 and TRBJ1-1; TRBD1 matches 8 bases. The length of the CDR3 is 13 residues. Germline CDR1 reads MNHEY; CDR2 reads SVGAGI. With 2 bases clipped from V and 13 bases from J, the junction kept 9 bases outside the gene matches. The CDR3 loop reads CASSYHLDREIFF. In nucleotides, the CDR3 is TGTGCCAGCAGTTACCACCTGGACAGGGAGATTTTCTTT.

This rearrangement joins TRBV5-5 to TRBJ2-6; D not certain. CDR1 is SGHKS, CDR2 YYEKEE, per germline (reference sequence). V was pared by 4 bases and J by 0 bases, with 17 bases between. The CDR3 covers 18 residues. The CDR3 region has the DNA TGTGCCAGCAGCGCGTCACAGTCTCCGACCTCTGGGGCCAACGTCCTGACTTTC. Residues: CASSASQSPTSGANVLTF.